A single sample gave rise to the 9 T cell receptor beta chains below, sequenced in a study of breast tumors, draining lymph nodes, adjacent tissues. Axillary draining lymph nodes of breast cancer patients supplied the node samples. TCRdb reprocessed the multiplex PCR reads with MiXCR, giving one entry per CDR3 protein. The data show about 180,000 distinct CDR3 sequences, around a third seen once. The sequenced sample consisted of axillary lymph node tissue. These receptors came from a female donor with breast cancer. Some clones in this sample may be carry-over from other donors' samples.

This clonotype was seen at least ten times. This chain uses TRBV20-1 with TRBJ1-3, with D unresolved. V lost 5 bases and J lost 3, with 11 bases in between. The germline V gene encodes CDR1 DFQATT and CDR2 SNEGSKA (reference sequence). The CDR3 sequence is 13 residues long. For the CDR3, the DNA is TGCAGTGCTGTGACGGGAGGTGGAAACACCATATATTTT. Translating gives CSAVTGGGNTIYF.

There are a few counts of this clonotype. Just one base apart from a much larger clone, this may be a read error. The CDR3 end shows no conserved phenylalanine or tryptophan, and so a read error is likely. The V call is TRBV7-9, the J call TRBJ1-2; 9 nucleotides agree with TRBD1. Germline V gene sequence: CDR1 SEHNR, CDR2 FQNEAQ (reference sequence). V dropped 5 bases and J dropped 4; count of bases not matched to a gene: 5. This CDR3 has 14 amino acids. The CDR3 coding sequence is TGTGCCAGCAGCCCGCAGACAGGGGGCTATGGCTACACCCTC. Translating gives CASSPQTGGYGYTL.

For this clonotype: A junction boundary mismatches the germline segment, possibly from a read error. The V and J genes are TRBV7-9 and TRBJ1-1, with 9 nucleotides matching TRBD1. CDR1 and CDR2 from the germline V gene are SEHNR and FQNEAQ (reference sequence). This CDR3 region has 16 residues. In DNA form, the CDR3 reads TGTGCCAGCAGCGAACCCCGGGACAGGGTCAACACTGAACCTTTCTTT. Amino acid sequence: CASSEPRDRVNTEPFF.

At least ten counts were recorded for this clonotype. The chain joins TRBV20-1 to TRBJ2-3; TRBD1 matches at 7 bases. CDR1 is DFQATT and CDR2 is SNEGSKA in the germline V gene (reference sequence). This CDR3 is built from 15 residues. V lost 3 bases, J lost 0 bases, and 6 bases stayed unmatched. CDR3 sequence: CSASPGQTSTDTQYF. DNA for the CDR3: TGCAGTGCTAGTCCGGGACAGACGAGCACAGATACGCAGTATTTT.

This chain uses TRBV3-1 with TRBJ2-7, with D possibly matching TRBD1 (6 bases). Germline lookup yields CDR1 LGHDT and CDR2 YNNKEL (reference sequence). Trimming left V 4 bases short and J 2 bases short, with 15 bases between. This CDR3 region has 15 residues. This CDR3 reads CASSPTGSGPYEQYF. DNA for the CDR3: TGTGCCAGCAGCCCAACAGGGTCTGGACCCTACGAGCAGTACTTC.

This clonotype was seen more than once but under ten times. The chain links TRBV12-5 to TRBJ2-4; D perhaps matches TRBD1 (6 bases). Per germline, CDR1 LGHNT and CDR2 FRNRAP. CDR3 length: 16 amino acids. V shed 2 bases and J shed 0 bases, with 11 bases lying between them. The CDR3 sequence: CASGLRTDLAKNIQYF. The CDR3 DNA reads TGTGCTAGTGGTTTGCGGACAGACCTAGCCAAAAACATTCAGTACTTC. The variable domain in full, completed from reference TRBV12-5 and TRBJ2-4, reads DARVTQTPRHKVTEMGQEVTMRCQPILGHNTVFWYRQTMMQGLELLAYFRNRAPLDDSGMPKDRFSAEMPDATLATLKIQPSEPRDSAVYFCASGLRTDLAKNIQYFGAGTRLSVL.

This clonotype was counted ten times or more. The rearrangement uses TRBV7-9 and TRBJ2-6, with 15 bases that match TRBD2. The V segment lost 3 bases and the J segment 2 bases; nucleotides outside the gene matches: 8. The germline CDR1 and CDR2 sequences are SEHNR and FQNEAQ (reference sequence). The CDR3 extends over 20 amino acids. CDR3 sequence: CASSLNPGLAGGPGANVLTF. CDR3 nucleotides: TGTGCCAGCAGCTTGAACCCCGGACTAGCGGGGGGGCCTGGGGCCAACGTCCTGACTTTC.

This clonotype is deemed large. J is TRBJ1-2 and V is TRBV5-6, with no clear D. The CDR3 runs to 13 residues. Germline-derived CDR1 and CDR2 are SGHDT and YYEEEE. The ends were cut back, 0 bases at V and 9 bases at J, with 12 bases in the middle. The CDR3 DNA reads TGTGCCAGCAGCTTGGAGCAGATAGAGCGCTACACCTTC. The encoded protein is CASSLEQIERYTF.

The chain couples TRBV2 to TRBJ2-2; 9 bases fit TRBD1. The length of the CDR3 is 16 residues. With V trimmed by 4 bases and J by 4 bases, 7 bases remained unmatched. The germline gives CDR1 SNHLY, CDR2 FYNNEI. CDR3 nucleotides: TGTGCCAGCAGTGGACAGGGGGTGTTCGGCACCGGGGAGCTGTTTTTT. It specifies CASSGQGVFGTGELFF.